This passage covers 26 T cell receptor beta chains from one sample sequenced in a study of T cells after posttransplantation cyclophosphamide (dated by TCRdb to 2015 to 2016). The library was generated by the immunoSEQ multiplex PCR assay. TCRdb obtained this table from immuneACCESS and retained in-frame rearrangements with V and J assigned. These tables miss some clones; where compared with another copy, unresolved V genes account for less than half of the shortfall, and the remainder is unexplained. This sample lists about 22,000 clones; about 76% were detected once. The top ten clonotypes cover 0.6% to 0.8% of the sample. Material for sequencing was memory CD4+ T cells sorted from PBMCs. Receptors originate from a woman aged 60-70 years in good health, CMV-negative, and a related stem cell transplant donor.

This clone came up once. The genes are TRBV28 and TRBJ1-6, with D unclear. Looked up from germline, CDR1 is MDHEN and CDR2 is SYDVKM. This CDR3 contains 14 residues. Trimming removed 4 bases from V and 7 bases from J, with 11 bases in between. The CDR3 bases are TGTGCCAGCAGTTACGGCAGGCCGAATTCACCCCTCCACTTT. Translating it yields CASSYGRPNSPLHF.

This clone showed up just a few times. CDR3 nucleotides: TGTGCCAGCAAAGAGACAGGGGGCCACAATGAGCAGTTCTTC. Translating it yields CASKETGGHNEQFF. The V gene is TRBV2, the J gene TRBJ2-1; 10 nucleotides agree with TRBD1. CDR1 and CDR2 from the germline V gene are SNHLY and FYNNEI. V lost 7 bases to trimming and J lost 5 bases; unmatched junction nucleotides: 5. This CDR3 is built from 14 residues.

The chain employs TRBV9 and TRBJ2-2; 7 positions match TRBD2. Germline loops: CDR1 SGDLS, CDR2 YYNGEE. Losses at the gene ends were 5 bases for V and 3 bases for J; bases not matched to a gene: 4. This CDR3 spans 14 amino acids. The CDR3 bases are TGTGCCAGCAGGTCGCGGGAGTACACCGGGGAGCTGTTTTTT. Protein product: CASRSREYTGELFF.

V usage is TRBV7-2 and J usage is TRBJ2-3; 10 nucleotides line up with TRBD2. V shed 5 bases, J shed 3 bases, and the junction held 8 bases outside the gene matches. CDR3 length: 16 residues. Germline V lookup: CDR1 SGHTA, CDR2 FQGNSA. CDR3 coding DNA: TGTGCCAGCAGCCCTAGACTAGCGGGTTTAACAGATACGCAGTATTTT. It encodes CASSPRLAGLTDTQYF.

The chain is built from TRBV30 and TRBJ1-1; possible D gene TRBD1, 5 bases. Germline loops: CDR1 GTSNPN, CDR2 SVGIG (reference sequence). Trimming stripped 0 bases from V and 4 bases from J, with 9 bases between. The CDR3 covers 13 residues. CDR3 residues: CAWSVGEGTEAFF. As DNA, the CDR3 is TGTGCCTGGAGTGTGGGGGAGGGCACTGAAGCTTTCTTT.

The chain joins TRBV7-8 to TRBJ2-5, with 13 bases fitting TRBD2. After removal of 7 bases from V and 11 bases from J, the junction contained 19 bases not matched to a gene. The germline gives CDR1 SGHVS, CDR2 FQNEAQ. This CDR3 spans 17 amino acids. Here the CDR3 DNA reads TGTGCCAGCATCCCGGGACTAGCGGGACGGACGGGTAGGGAGCAGTACTTC. It translates to CASIPGLAGRTGREQYF.

This rearrangement joins TRBV6-4 to TRBJ1-3; a weak D match, TRBD1 (6 bases). Germline CDR1 MRHNA, CDR2 SNTAGT. V lost 9 bases and J 3 bases, leaving 15 bases between the germline ends. This CDR3 region has 14 residues. The CDR3 sequence: CARDRTAIGNTIYF. In nucleotides, the CDR3 is TGTGCCAGGGATCGGACAGCCATTGGAAACACCATATATTTT.

The genes are TRBV6-5 and TRBJ2-2, with D possibly TRBD1 on 6 matching bases. The germline CDR1 and CDR2 sequences are MNHEY and SVGAGI. The CDR3 loop spans 15 amino acids. Deletions cut 0 bases from V and 8 bases from J, with 13 bases between. CDR3 nucleotides: TGTGCCAGCAGTTACTCGAGGGGGTTAGGTGGGGAGCTGTTTTTT. Translating it yields CASSYSRGLGGELFF.

This clone was recorded once. This sequence joins TRBV7-9 and TRBJ1-2; no clear D. CDR3 length: 12 residues. The germline V and J ends were trimmed by 2 bases and 8 bases, with 9 bases remaining between them. CDR1 and CDR2 (germline): SEHNR, FQNEAQ (reference sequence). The CDR3: CASSLREEGYTF. CDR3 DNA: TGTGCCAGCAGCTTACGTGAAGAGGGCTACACCTTC.

The chain joins TRBV19 to TRBJ2-1, with 13 positions matching TRBD2. J was trimmed by 5 bases and V by 7 bases; bases with no gene match: 8. CDR1 and CDR2 from the germline V gene are LNHDA and SQIVND (reference sequence). CDR3 length equals 16 residues. CDR3 bases: TGTGCCAGTACGGAAACTAGCGGGAGGGTTCACAATGAGCAGTTCTTC. It encodes CASTETSGRVHNEQFF.

Turning to this clone: At one of its ends the junction is not consistent with the germline gene, which may arise from a read error. V gene TRBV7-7 combines with J gene TRBJ2-2, with a possible D match to TRBD2 (5 bases). CDR3 length: 14 residues. Germline CDR1 and CDR2: SSHAT and FNYEAQ (reference sequence). CDR3 in DNA: TGTGCTAGCAGCCGGACTCCAGGCACCGGGGAGCTGTTTTTT. Residues: CASSRTPGTGELFF.

This clone was detected a few times. The chain carries TRBV25-1 and TRBJ2-1, with 8 bases fitting TRBD2. V lost 5 bases, J lost 8 bases, and 14 bases stayed unmatched. The CDR3 runs to 16 residues. Germline CDR1 MGHDK, CDR2 SYGVNS. The CDR3 spells CASSPEKGTRSHEQFF. CDR3 coding DNA: TGTGCCAGCAGTCCTGAGAAGGGGACTAGGAGTCATGAGCAGTTCTTC.

The chain combines TRBV11-3 with TRBJ2-3; 9 bases map to TRBD2. With V trimmed by 1 base and J by 1 base, 0 bases remained unmatched. The CDR3 has 15 residues. The V gene's germline CDR1 is SGHNT and CDR2 YENEEA. The CDR3 sequence: CASSLGTSGTDTQYF. The CDR3 DNA is TGTGCCAGCAGCTTAGGGACTAGCGGCACAGATACGCAGTATTTT. Based on the CDR3 plus reference TRBV11-3 and TRBJ2-3, the full variable domain is EAGVVQSPRYKIIEKKQPVAFWCNPISGHNTLYWYLQNLGQGPELLIRYENEEAVDDSQLPKDRFSAERLKGVDSTLKIQPAELGDSAVYLCASSLGTSGTDTQYFGPGTRLTVL.

V gene TRBV7-6 combines with J gene TRBJ2-7; 12 nucleotides agree with TRBD2. Trimming at V came to 1 base and at J to 0 bases, leaving 4 bases not matched to a gene. The germline gives CDR1 SGHVS, CDR2 FNYEAQ. The CDR3 has 17 residues. CDR3 sequence (DNA): TGTGCCAGCAGCTTAGAGACTAGCGGGGGTATCTCCTACGAGCAGTACTTC. Its translation is CASSLETSGGISYEQYF.

A word on this clone: Germline is not matched at one junction end, which may reflect a read error. This chain joins TRBV2 and TRBJ1-1; D uncertain. CDR3 length: 12 amino acids. The V gene's germline CDR1 is SNHLY and CDR2 FYNNEI. CDR3 nucleotide sequence: TGTGCCAGCAGTAGTGGAGGGCCCGGGTTGGACTTT. Amino acids: CASSSGGPGLDF.

The table lists this clone with a few counts. The rearrangement joins TRBV28 to TRBJ1-2; 9 bases line up with TRBD1. Germline loops: CDR1 MDHEN, CDR2 SYDVKM. The CDR3 sequence is 15 residues long. With 10 bases clipped from V and 10 bases from J, the junction kept 19 bases outside the gene matches. DNA for the CDR3: TGTGCCACCTCGGGACAGGGTCGTTCTTGGGCGACCTACACCTTC. Encoded protein: CATSGQGRSWATYTF.

The genes are TRBV7-9 and TRBJ1-2; a weak D match, TRBD1 (5 bases). CDR1 is SEHNR and CDR2 is FQNEAQ in the germline V gene (reference sequence). The CDR3 extends over 16 amino acids. The germline V and J ends were trimmed by 2 bases and 0 bases, with 13 bases remaining between them. CDR3 sequence reads: CASSLQVRQSNYGYTF. In nucleotides, the CDR3 is TGTGCCAGCAGCTTACAAGTCAGACAGTCTAACTATGGCTACACCTTC.

The chain is built from TRBV9 and TRBJ1-3, with D uncertain. V gave up 4 bases and J gave up 4 bases, with 18 bases separating them. CDR1 and CDR2 from the germline V gene are SGDLS and YYNGEE. There are 16 residues in the CDR3. The CDR3 sequence: CASSTSSAGSGNTIYF. The CDR3 DNA is TGTGCCAGCAGCACCAGTTCAGCGGGGTCCGGAAACACCATATATTTT.

The chain combines TRBV28 with TRBJ2-2; 9 bases agree with TRBD1. The CDR3 is made up of 15 amino acids. Germline CDR1 MDHEN, CDR2 SYDVKM. V shed 7 bases and J 6 bases; nucleotides not matched to a gene: 9. The CDR3 spells CASISGTGRSGELFF. DNA of the CDR3: TGTGCCAGCATCTCCGGGACAGGGAGATCCGGGGAGCTGTTTTTT.

This rearrangement joins TRBV28 to TRBJ1-5; D is perhaps TRBD1 (6 bases). This CDR3 has 15 residues. The V gene's germline CDR1 is MDHEN and CDR2 SYDVKM. With 3 bases removed from V and 8 bases from J, the gap between germline ends came to 17 bases. CDR3 coding DNA: TGTGCCAGCAGTTTGGGGAATTGGGGGCGAAAGCCCCAGCATTTT. Its protein is CASSLGNWGRKPQHF.

The rearrangement links TRBV14 to TRBJ2-3; 9 bases align to TRBD1. Looked up from germline, CDR1 is SGHDN and CDR2 is FVKESK. J lost 6 bases, V lost 4 bases, and 11 bases had no gene match. This CDR3 contains 16 residues. As DNA, the CDR3 is TGTGCCAGCAGCCTGGGGACAGGGCGGGGTACGGATACGCAGTATTTT. As protein: CASSLGTGRGTDTQYF.

This rearrangement joins TRBV29-1 to TRBJ1-1; 8 positions match TRBD1. This CDR3 is 14 amino acids long. Germline V gene lookup returns CDR1 SQVTM and CDR2 ANQGSEA. The junction had 5 bases not matched to a gene; V was cut back by 4 bases and J by 1 base. The CDR3 DNA is TGCAGCGTTGGCGTTGGGACAGGGAACACTGAAGCTTTCTTT. It encodes CSVGVGTGNTEAFF.

This clone showed up just a few times. The chain is built from TRBV19 and TRBJ1-3, with D tentatively TRBD1 (5 bases). CDR1 is LNHDA and CDR2 is SQIVND in the germline V gene (reference sequence). The V end lost 6 bases, the J end lost 0 bases, and 18 bases lay between the germline ends. This CDR3 has 17 amino acids. The CDR3 protein is CASRSETAKSSGNTIYF. The CDR3 region has the DNA TGTGCCAGTAGGAGCGAGACAGCGAAGAGCTCTGGAAACACCATATATTTT.

This chain links TRBV11-3 with TRBJ2-7, with 7 bases identical to TRBD1. V was clipped by 8 bases and J by 7 bases; unmatched bases: 14. Germline V gene data show CDR1 as SGHNT and CDR2 as YENEEA. This CDR3 contains 14 residues. CDR3 nucleotide sequence: TGTGCCAGCTCAGCCCGTGACAGGGCCGGAGAGCAGTACTTC. Its protein is CASSARDRAGEQYF.

The CDR3 spells CASSSRADRGLYEQYF. The CDR3 DNA follows: TGCGCCAGCAGCTCCCGGGCCGACAGGGGGCTTTACGAGCAGTACTTC. V gene TRBV5-1 combines with J gene TRBJ2-7; TRBD1 matches at 10 bases. Germline lookup yields CDR1 SGHRS and CDR2 YFSETQ. The V gene end was trimmed by 3 bases and the J gene end by 4 bases; junction bases not matched to a gene: 10. The CDR3 sequence is 16 residues long.

This clone was detected a few times. This sequence joins TRBV2 and TRBJ1-2; 7 bases agree with TRBD1. The length of the CDR3 is 13 residues. The junction had 9 bases not matched to a gene; V was cut back by 10 bases and J by 4 bases. Germline V CDR1 and CDR2: SNHLY, FYNNEI. DNA for the CDR3: TGTGCCACCGATACAGGGGCCTCCTATGGCTACACCTTC. This sequence encodes CATDTGASYGYTF.